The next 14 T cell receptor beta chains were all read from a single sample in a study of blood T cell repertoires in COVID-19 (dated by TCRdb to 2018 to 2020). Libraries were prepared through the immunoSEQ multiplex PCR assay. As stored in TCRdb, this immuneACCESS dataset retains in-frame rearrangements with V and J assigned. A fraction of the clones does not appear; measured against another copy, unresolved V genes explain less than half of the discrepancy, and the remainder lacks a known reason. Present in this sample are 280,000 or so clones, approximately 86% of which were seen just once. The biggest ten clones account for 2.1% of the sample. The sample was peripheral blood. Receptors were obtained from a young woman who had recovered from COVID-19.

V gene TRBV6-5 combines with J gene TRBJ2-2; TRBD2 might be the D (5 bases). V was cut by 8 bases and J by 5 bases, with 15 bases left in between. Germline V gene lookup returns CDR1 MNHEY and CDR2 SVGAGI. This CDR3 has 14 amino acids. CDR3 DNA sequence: TGTGCCAGCGCCCCCCCGGGGAAAACCGGGGAGCTGTTTTTT. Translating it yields CASAPPGKTGELFF.

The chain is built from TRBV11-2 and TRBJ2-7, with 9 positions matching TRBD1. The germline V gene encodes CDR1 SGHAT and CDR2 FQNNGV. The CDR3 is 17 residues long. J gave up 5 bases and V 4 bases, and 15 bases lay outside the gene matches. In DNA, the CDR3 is TGTGCCAGCAGCTCAGACCCGCCGGGACAGGGTACCCACGAGCAGTACTTC. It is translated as CASSSDPPGQGTHEQYF.

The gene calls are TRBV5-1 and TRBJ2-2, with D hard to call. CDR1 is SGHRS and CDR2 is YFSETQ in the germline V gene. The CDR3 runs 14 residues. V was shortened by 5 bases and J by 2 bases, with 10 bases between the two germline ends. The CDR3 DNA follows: TGCGCCAGCAGTCGTATCGTAAACACCGGGGAGCTGTTTTTT. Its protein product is CASSRIVNTGELFF.

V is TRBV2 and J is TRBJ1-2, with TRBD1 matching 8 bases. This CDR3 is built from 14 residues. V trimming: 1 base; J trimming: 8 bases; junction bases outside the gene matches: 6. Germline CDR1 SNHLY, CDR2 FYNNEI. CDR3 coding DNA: TGTGCCAGCAGTGAAGTACAGGGGGTTGGAGGCTACACCTTC. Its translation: CASSEVQGVGGYTF.

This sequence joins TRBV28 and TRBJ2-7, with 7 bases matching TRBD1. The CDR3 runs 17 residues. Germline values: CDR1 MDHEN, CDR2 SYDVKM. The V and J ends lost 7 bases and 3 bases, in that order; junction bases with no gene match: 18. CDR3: CASTAGTESLVGYEQYF. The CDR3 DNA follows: TGTGCCAGCACGGCCGGGACAGAATCTCTTGTTGGCTACGAGCAGTACTTC.

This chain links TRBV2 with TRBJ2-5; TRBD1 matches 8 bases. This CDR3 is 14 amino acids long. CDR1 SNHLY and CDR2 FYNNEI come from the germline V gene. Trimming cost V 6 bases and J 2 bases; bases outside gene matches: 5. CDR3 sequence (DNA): TGTGCCAGCAGGGGGACAGGCCGACAAGAGACCCAGTACTTC. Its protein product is CASRGTGRQETQYF.

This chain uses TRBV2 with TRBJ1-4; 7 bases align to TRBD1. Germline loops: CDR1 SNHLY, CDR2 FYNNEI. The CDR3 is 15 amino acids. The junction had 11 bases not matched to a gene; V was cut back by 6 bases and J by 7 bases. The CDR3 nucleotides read TGTGCCAGCAGGTTAGACAGGGACAATGGTGAAAAACTGTTTTTT. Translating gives CASRLDRDNGEKLFF.

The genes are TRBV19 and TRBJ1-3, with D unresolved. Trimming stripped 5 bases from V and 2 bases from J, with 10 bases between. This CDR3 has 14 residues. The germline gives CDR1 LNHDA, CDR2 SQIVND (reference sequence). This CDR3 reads CASSARGPGNTIYF. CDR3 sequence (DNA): TGTGCCAGTAGTGCTCGAGGGCCTGGAAACACCATATATTTT.

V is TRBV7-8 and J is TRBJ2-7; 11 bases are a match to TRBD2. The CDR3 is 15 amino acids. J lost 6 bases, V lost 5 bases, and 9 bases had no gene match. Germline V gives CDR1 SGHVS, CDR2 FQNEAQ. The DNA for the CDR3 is TGTGCCAGCAGCACGGATACTAGCGGGAGTTCCGAGCAGTACTTC. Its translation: CASSTDTSGSSEQYF.

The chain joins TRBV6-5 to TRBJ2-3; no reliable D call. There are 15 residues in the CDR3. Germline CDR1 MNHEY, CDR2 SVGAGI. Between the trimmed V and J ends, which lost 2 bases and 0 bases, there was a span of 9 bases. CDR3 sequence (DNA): TGTGCCAGCAGTTACGAGGCGTCTAGCACAGATACGCAGTATTTT. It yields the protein CASSYEASSTDTQYF.

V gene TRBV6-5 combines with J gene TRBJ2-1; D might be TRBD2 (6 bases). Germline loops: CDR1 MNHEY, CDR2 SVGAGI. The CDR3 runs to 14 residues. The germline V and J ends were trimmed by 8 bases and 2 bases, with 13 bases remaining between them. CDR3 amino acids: CASFRGGTYNEQFF. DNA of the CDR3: TGTGCCAGCTTCCGTGGGGGGACCTACAATGAGCAGTTCTTC.

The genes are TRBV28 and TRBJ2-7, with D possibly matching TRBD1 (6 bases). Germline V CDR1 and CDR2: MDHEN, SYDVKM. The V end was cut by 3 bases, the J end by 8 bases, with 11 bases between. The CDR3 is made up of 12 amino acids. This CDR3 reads CASSFPTGQQYF. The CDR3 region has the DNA TGTGCCAGCAGTTTCCCCACAGGGCAGCAGTACTTC.

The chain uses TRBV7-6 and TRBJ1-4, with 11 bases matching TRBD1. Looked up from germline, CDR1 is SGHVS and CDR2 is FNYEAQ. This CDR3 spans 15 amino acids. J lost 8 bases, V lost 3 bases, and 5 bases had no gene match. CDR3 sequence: CASSFGTGGREKLFF. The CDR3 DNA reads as TGTGCCAGCAGCTTTGGGACAGGGGGGCGAGAAAAACTGTTTTTT.

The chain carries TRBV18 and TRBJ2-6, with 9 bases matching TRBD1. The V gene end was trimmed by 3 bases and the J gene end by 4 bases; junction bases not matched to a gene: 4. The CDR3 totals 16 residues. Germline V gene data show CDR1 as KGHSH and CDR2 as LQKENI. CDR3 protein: CASSPAGTGGANVLTF. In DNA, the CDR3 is TGTGCCAGCTCACCGGCTGGGACAGGGGGGGCCAACGTCCTGACTTTC.